The 9 T cell receptor beta chains below all came from one sample that was sequenced in a study of T cell responses to AZD1222 COVID-19 vaccine. Some clones are missing from TCRdb's copy, which holds only in-frame ones; the method was immunoSEQ multiplex PCR. The table records about 100,000 clones, roughly nine tenths of them present only once. Source: peripheral blood, taken on day 0 of AZD1222 vaccination. The receptor set was obtained from an adult in good health.

The CDR3: CASRGTGSQPQHF. The CDR3 nucleotides are TGTGCCAGTAGAGGGACAGGGAGTCAGCCCCAGCATTTT. This rearrangement joins TRBV19 to TRBJ1-5; 9 bases line up with TRBD1. From germline, CDR1 is LNHDA and CDR2 SQIVND (reference sequence). The CDR3 is 13 amino acids. V shed 6 bases, J shed 6 bases, and the junction held 3 bases outside the gene matches.

The V and J genes are TRBV5-1 and TRBJ1-1; perhaps TRBD1 as D (6 bases). CDR1 is SGHRS, CDR2 YFSETQ, per germline. The CDR3 length is 12 residues. The V and J ends lost 1 base and 11 bases respectively, with 12 bases between them. The CDR3 loop is CASSLNREGAFF. The CDR3 DNA reads as TGCGCCAGCAGCTTGAACAGGGAGGGGGCTTTCTTT.

The chain uses TRBV5-1 and TRBJ1-5, with D maybe TRBD1 (6 bases). Germline CDR1 reads SGHRS; CDR2 reads YFSETQ. The CDR3 contains 16 residues. V lost 4 bases and J 2 bases, leaving 16 bases between the germline ends. CDR3 loop: CASSPEGGNGNQPQHF. CDR3 nucleotide sequence: TGCGCCAGCAGCCCAGAGGGGGGCAACGGCAATCAGCCCCAGCATTTT.

This clone has a single count. The genes are TRBV11-3 and TRBJ2-7; D uncertain. Trimming removed 4 bases at V and 8 bases at J, with 9 bases between. Per the germline V gene, CDR1 is SGHNT and CDR2 is YENEEA. The CDR3 spans 11 residues. The chain's CDR3 is CASSSDGQQYF. CDR3 nucleotide sequence: TGTGCCAGCAGCTCTGACGGCCAGCAGTACTTC.

The J gene is TRBJ2-7, the V gene TRBV30; 7 bases map to TRBD1. V gave up 1 base and J gave up 4 bases; unmatched junction bases: 13. The CDR3 extends over 16 amino acids. Germline CDR1 and CDR2: GTSNPN and SVGIG (reference sequence). In DNA form, the CDR3 reads TGTGCCTGGAGTGCAGCCGAGGGGAGACAGGGTTACGAGCAGTACTTC. It yields the protein CAWSAAEGRQGYEQYF.

CDR3: CASSNGQAPPEQYF. The CDR3 DNA reads TGTGCCAGCAGCAATGGACAGGCTCCCCCCGAGCAGTACTTC. V gene TRBV28 combines with J gene TRBJ2-7; 7 positions agree with TRBD1. The CDR3 has 14 residues. CDR1 is MDHEN and CDR2 is SYDVKM in the germline V gene. The junction had 11 bases not matched to a gene; V was cut back by 6 bases and J by 6 bases.

For this clone: The junction shows a germline mismatch at one end, possibly a read error. V gene TRBV7-6 combines with J gene TRBJ2-7; 12 nucleotides agree with TRBD2. Germline lookup yields CDR1 SGHVS and CDR2 FNYEAQ. CDR3 length: 14 amino acids. CDR3 bases: TGTGCCAGCAGCTTCACCGGACTAGCGGGGCCCTTACACTTC. The encoded protein is CASSFTGLAGPLHF.

Only a few counts were recorded for this clone. The CDR3 DNA reads as TGTGCCACCCAAGGGGAGGAGCGATACTATGGCTACACCTTC. This codes for CATQGEERYYGYTF. V usage is TRBV19 and J usage is TRBJ1-2; TRBD1 is a possible D gene (5 bases). This CDR3 is 14 amino acids long. Between the trimmed V and J ends, which lost 10 bases and 3 bases, there was a span of 18 bases. The germline V gene encodes CDR1 LNHDA and CDR2 SQIVND (reference sequence).

This chain links TRBV10-3 with TRBJ1-2; 9 bases line up with TRBD1. The germline V gene has CDR1 ENHRY and CDR2 SYGVKD. This CDR3 is built from 13 residues. Losses at the gene ends were 11 bases for V and 6 bases for J; bases not matched to a gene: 10. CDR3 loop: CASRTGESNGYTF. Written as DNA, the CDR3 is TGTGCCTCACGGACAGGGGAATCAAATGGCTACACCTTC.